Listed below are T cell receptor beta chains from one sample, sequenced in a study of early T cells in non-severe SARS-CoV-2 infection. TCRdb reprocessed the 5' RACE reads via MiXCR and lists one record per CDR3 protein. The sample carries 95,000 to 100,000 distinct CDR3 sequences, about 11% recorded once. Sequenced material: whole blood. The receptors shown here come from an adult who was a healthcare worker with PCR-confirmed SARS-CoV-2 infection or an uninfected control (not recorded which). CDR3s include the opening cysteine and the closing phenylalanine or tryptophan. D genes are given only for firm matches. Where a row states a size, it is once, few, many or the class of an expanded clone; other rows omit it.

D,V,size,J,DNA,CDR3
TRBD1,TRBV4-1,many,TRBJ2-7,TGCGCCAGCAGCCCAGGACAGGCCTACGAGCAGTACTTC,CASSPGQAYEQYF
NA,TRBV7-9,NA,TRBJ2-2,TGTGCCACCGGAGCTACCTCCCCCACCGGGGAGCTGTTTTTT,CATGATSPTGELFF
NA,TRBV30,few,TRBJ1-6,TGTGCCTGGAGGCGAGGGGAAGGGGGTAATTCACCCCTCCACTTT,CAWRRGEGGNSPLHF
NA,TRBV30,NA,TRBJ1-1,TGTGCCTGGAGTCGACAGGCAATTGAAGCTTTCTTT,CAWSRQAIEAFF
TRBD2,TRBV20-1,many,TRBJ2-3,TGCAGTGCTAGGTCCCCCAGCGGGGGGTCCACAGATACGCAGTATTTT,CSARSPSGGSTDTQYF
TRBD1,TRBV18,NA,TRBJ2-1,TGTGCCAGCTCATACGGACAGGACCTCTCCTACAATGAGCAGTTCTTC,CASSYGQDLSYNEQFF
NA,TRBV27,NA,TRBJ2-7,TGTGCCAGCAGCCCTTCCTTGAGGGGAAACTACGAGCAGTACTTC,CASSPSLRGNYEQYF
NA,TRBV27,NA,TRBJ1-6,TGTGCCAGCAGCCCCACTACAGCAAATTCACCCCTCCACTTT,CASSPTTANSPLHF
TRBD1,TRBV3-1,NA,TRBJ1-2,TGTGCCAGCAGCCCGACAGGGCGGGATGGCTACACCTTC,CASSPTGRDGYTF
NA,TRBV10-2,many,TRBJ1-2,TGCGCCAGCAGTGAGAGGCAGCACTACACCTTC,CASSERQHYTF
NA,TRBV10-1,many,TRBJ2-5,TGCGCCAGCCCTGAGGGGCTTAGCGGACCGCAAGAGACCCAGTACTTC,CASPEGLSGPQETQYF
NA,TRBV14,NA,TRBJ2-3,TGTGCCAGCAGCCAAGAAGGGCAGCTGCGAACAGATACGCAGTATTTT,CASSQEGQLRTDTQYF
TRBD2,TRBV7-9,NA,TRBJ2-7,TGTGCCAGCAGCTTCCCGTTTGGCCGATCGGGACTAGAATCCTACGAGCAGTACTTC,CASSFPFGRSGLESYEQYF
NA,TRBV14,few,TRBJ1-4,TGTGCCAGCAGCCAAGAGCACAGAAACTATCCAACTAATGAAAAACTGTTTTTT,CASSQEHRNYPTNEKLFF
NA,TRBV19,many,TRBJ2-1,TGTGCCAGTAGTATAGATCGAGGCGACAATGAGCAGTTCTTC,CASSIDRGDNEQFF
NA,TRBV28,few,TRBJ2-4,TGTGCCAGCAGTTTTTACGGGGTCTCGGTTTCGGGTAAAAACATTCAGTACTTC,CASSFYGVSVSGKNIQYF
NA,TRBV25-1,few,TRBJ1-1,TGTGCCAGCAGTCAGGGCGGGAGCACTGAAGCTTTCTTT,CASSQGGSTEAFF
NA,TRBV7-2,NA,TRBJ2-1,TGTGCCAGCAGCTTAGTAACCCCTCGGGATTACAATGAGCAGTTCTTC,CASSLVTPRDYNEQFF
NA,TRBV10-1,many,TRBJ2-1,TGCGCCACCTCACGAGGAGATTCCTACAATGAGCAGTTCTTC,CATSRGDSYNEQFF
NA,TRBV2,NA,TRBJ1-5,TGTGCCAGCACCGGAGGGGGTCCTCATCAGCCCCAGCATTTT,CASTGGGPHQPQHF
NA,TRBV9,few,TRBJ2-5,TGTGCCAGCAGCACCCGACCACAGGAATACTTC,CASSTRPQEYF
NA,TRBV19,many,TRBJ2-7,TGTGCCAGTAGTGGACCCGGGACGGAAACCTACGAGCAGTACTTC,CASSGPGTETYEQYF
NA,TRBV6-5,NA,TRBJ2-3,TGTGCCAGCAGTTACTCGACAGCCCTCCCGCAGTATTTT,CASSYSTALPQYF
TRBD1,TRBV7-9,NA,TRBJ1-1,TGTGCCAGCAGCTTAGGTGACAGGGGAGACACTGAAGCTTTCTTT,CASSLGDRGDTEAFF
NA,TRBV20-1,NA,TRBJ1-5,TGCAGTGCTAGGCCAAGGGACTCACTTATTCAGCCCCAGCATTTT,CSARPRDSLIQPQHF
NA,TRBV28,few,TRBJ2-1,TGTGCCAGCAGTTTTGGGATAAAGCAGTTCTTC,CASSFGIKQFF
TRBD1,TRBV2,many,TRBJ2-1,TGTGCCACTTCATGGGACAGGGAGGTCAATGAGCAGTTCTTC,CATSWDREVNEQFF
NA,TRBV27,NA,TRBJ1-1,TGTGCCAGCAGTTTACGGCGGAACACTGAAGCTTTCTTT,CASSLRRNTEAFF
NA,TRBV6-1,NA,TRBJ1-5,TGTGCCAGCAGTGAAAGGTTTTTACGTGACAGCCAATATCAGCCCCAGCATTTT,CASSERFLRDSQYQPQHF
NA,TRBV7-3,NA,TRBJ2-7,TGTGCCAGCAGCTTACTAGCGACCTCCTACGAGCAGTACTTC,CASSLLATSYEQYF
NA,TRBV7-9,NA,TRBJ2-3,TGTGCCAGCAGCGTATCCAGCACAGATACGCAGTATTTT,CASSVSSTDTQYF
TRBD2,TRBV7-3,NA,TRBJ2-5,TGTGCCAGCAGCTTAGGGGTCGCTAGCGGGCAAGAGACCCAGTACTTC,CASSLGVASGQETQYF
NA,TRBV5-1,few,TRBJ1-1,TGCGCCAGCAGCTTGGAAGGGGGGACGAACACTGAAGCTTTCTTT,CASSLEGGTNTEAFF
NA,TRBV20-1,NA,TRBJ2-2,TGCAGTGCTAGAGTCATCTCGAGGGATTTGAACACCGGGGAGCTGTTTTTT,CSARVISRDLNTGELFF
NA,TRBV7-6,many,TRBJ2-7,TGTGCCACCCAAAAGGTTGCGGGCAGTGCCTACGAGCAGTACTTC,CATQKVAGSAYEQYF
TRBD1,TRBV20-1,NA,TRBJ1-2,TGCAGTGCTGCCGGGACAGGGGTCGGCTATGGCTACACCTTC,CSAAGTGVGYGYTF
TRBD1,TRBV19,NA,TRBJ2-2,TGTGCCAGTACCCCGACAGGGATCACCGGGGAGCTGTTTTTT,CASTPTGITGELFF
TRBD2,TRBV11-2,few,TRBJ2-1,TGTGCCAGCAGCTCCGGCCCCGCGGGAGGAAAGTATGAGCAGTTCTTC,CASSSGPAGGKYEQFF
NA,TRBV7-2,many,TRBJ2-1,TGTGCCAGCAGCCTACACCAGGCGGTCTCCTACAATGAGCAGTTCTTC,CASSLHQAVSYNEQFF
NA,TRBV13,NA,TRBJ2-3,TGTGCCAGCCGGGATTCTAGCACAGATACGCAGTATTTT,CASRDSSTDTQYF
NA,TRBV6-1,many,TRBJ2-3,TGTGCCAGCAGCGAACGCGGCGGGTATACAGATACGCAGTATTTT,CASSERGGYTDTQYF
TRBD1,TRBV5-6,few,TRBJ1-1,TGTGCCAGCAGCAAGGACAGGAACTTAAGGGACACTGAAGCTTTCTTT,CASSKDRNLRDTEAFF
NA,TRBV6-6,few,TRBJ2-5,TGTGCCAGCAGTTACTCGAGGGGTATCCAAGAGACCCAGTACTTC,CASSYSRGIQETQYF
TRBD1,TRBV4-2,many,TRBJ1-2,TGTGCCAGCAGCCAAGAAGTAATGGGAGGGGGCGTGGGCTATGGCTACACCTTC,CASSQEVMGGGVGYGYTF